This T cell receptor (beta chain) was documented in a study of T cells in women clearing cervical HPV infection. As for this clone: The CDR3 end falls 3 residues outside the read, so it is completed with the germline J gene.

There are 14 residues in the CDR3. The V gene's germline CDR1 is KGHSH and CDR2 LQKENI. Method: immunoSEQ multiplex PCR; TCRdb's copy keeps in-frame clones and lacks some. The sample includes fewer than 25,000 clones. The sequence came from a woman aged 18-70 years with a cervical HPV16 infection that either progressed to CIN3+ or cleared (not recorded which). The chain combines TRBV18 with TRBJ2-3, with a tentative D call TRBD2 (6 bases). The specimen was blood buffy coat. The chain's CDR3 is CASSPLTTRGTQYF. Incomplete CDR3 DNA: TGTGCCAGCTCACCCCTTACGACCCGGGGGACG.